These 24 T cell receptor beta chains were all obtained from the same sample, sequenced in a study of T cell changes during pregnancy in multiple sclerosis. The data were produced by immunoSEQ multiplex PCR, yet TCRdb's version contains in-frame clones alone and is incomplete. The sample lists some 57,000 clones; roughly nine tenths were seen once. This specimen was CD4+ T cells from peripheral blood mononuclear cells, taken in the first trimester of pregnancy. These receptors all stem from a female donor with multiple sclerosis, enrolled in a pregnancy study.

This clone was seen more than once but under ten times. The chain recombines TRBV4-1 with TRBJ1-1; unclear D gene. The CDR3 length is 15 residues. Germline V gene data show CDR1 as MGHRA and CDR2 as YSYEKL. V lost 0 bases and J lost 2, with 10 bases in between. The CDR3 DNA reads TGCGCCAGCAGCCAAGAGAGGGTCCCTAACACTGAAGCTTTCTTT. Amino acids: CASSQERVPNTEAFF.

Concerning this clone: The sample contains more than one DNA sequence encoding this CDR3. This chain connects TRBV5-4 to TRBJ1-2; 10 nucleotides align to TRBD1. This CDR3 region has 14 residues. The trim removed 4 bases at V and 2 bases at J, leaving 2 bases unmatched. Germline-derived CDR1 and CDR2 are SGHNT and YYREEE (reference sequence). CDR3: CASSGGQGNYGYTF. For the CDR3, the DNA is TGTGCCAGCAGCGGGGGACAGGGGAACTATGGCTACACCTTC.

The rearrangement joins TRBV9 to TRBJ2-5, with TRBD2 matching 9 bases. J was trimmed by 5 bases and V by 0 bases; bases with no gene match: 8. Germline V gene lookup returns CDR1 SGDLS and CDR2 YYNGEE. The CDR3 sequence is 16 residues long. The DNA for the CDR3 is TGTGCCAGCAGCGTAGGTCGCGGGGGGGCACGGGAGACCCAGTACTTC. It yields the protein CASSVGRGGARETQYF.

The V and J genes are TRBV6-6 and TRBJ2-7; 7 bases match TRBD2. The V gene end was trimmed by 11 bases and the J gene end by 4 bases; junction bases not matched to a gene: 8. CDR3 length: 12 amino acids. From germline, CDR1 is MNHNY and CDR2 SVGAGI (reference sequence). CDR3 in DNA: TGTGCCTCCGGGGAGGGGCGATACGAGCAGTACTTC. Its translation: CASGEGRYEQYF.

The V gene is TRBV10-3, the J gene TRBJ2-1, with 7 nucleotides matching TRBD2. With V trimmed by 3 bases and J by 3 bases, 2 bases remained unmatched. The CDR3 is made up of 14 amino acids. CDR1 is ENHRY, CDR2 SYGVKD, per germline. The CDR3 protein is CAISERGVYNEQFF. The CDR3 nucleotides are TGTGCCATCAGTGAACGGGGGGTCTACAATGAGCAGTTCTTC.

V is TRBV2 and J is TRBJ1-1; 7 bases map to TRBD1. The J segment lost 11 bases and the V segment lost 6 bases, leaving 6 bases of the junction unmatched. CDR3 length equals 11 residues. Germline loops: CDR1 SNHLY, CDR2 FYNNEI. The CDR3 bases are TGTGCCAGCAGGGGAACAGGGGTCGCTTTCTTT. Protein sequence: CASRGTGVAFF.

V usage is TRBV6-1 and J usage is TRBJ1-3; maybe TRBD1 (6 bases). With 9 bases removed from V and 2 bases from J, the gap between germline ends came to 14 bases. There are 14 residues in the CDR3. Germline CDR1 reads MNHNS; CDR2 reads SASEGT. Written as DNA, the CDR3 is TGTGCCAGTGGGGGGGCGAGGGCTGGAAACACCATATATTTT. This gives the protein CASGGARAGNTIYF.

The chain recombines TRBV10-3 with TRBJ1-2; 12 bases line up with TRBD1. Germline-derived CDR1 and CDR2 are ENHRY and SYGVKD. After removal of 4 bases from V and 6 bases from J, the junction contained 6 bases not matched to a gene. This CDR3 spans 15 amino acids. The CDR3 loop reads CAISGTGQGADGYTF. The CDR3 DNA follows: TGTGCCATCAGTGGGACGGGACAGGGGGCGGATGGCTACACCTTC.

This chain uses TRBV4-3 with TRBJ1-6; a weak D match, TRBD1 (5 bases). There are 17 residues in the CDR3. Germline CDR1 LGHNA, CDR2 YSLEER. V was pared by 1 base and J by 8 bases, with 18 bases between. The CDR3 spells CASSQGSRGLSYSPLHF. The CDR3 region has the DNA TGCGCCAGCAGCCAAGGGTCTCGGGGACTTTCCTATTCACCCCTCCACTTT.

This chain links TRBV7-2 with TRBJ1-5, with 8 nucleotides matching TRBD1. Germline values: CDR1 SGHTA, CDR2 FQGNSA. The CDR3 has 14 amino acids. V was pared by 3 bases and J by 3 bases, with 1 base of the junction left unmatched. The CDR3 DNA sequence: TGTGCCAGCAGCTTGACAGGGGACAATCAGCCCCAGCATTTT. As protein: CASSLTGDNQPQHF.

This clone was observed a handful of times. The genes are TRBV2 and TRBJ1-5, with no clear D. The CDR3 totals 12 residues. With 6 bases removed from V and 4 bases from J, the gap between germline ends came to 7 bases. CDR1 SNHLY and CDR2 FYNNEI come from the germline V gene. The CDR3 sequence: CASRAQNQPQHF. CDR3 bases: TGTGCCAGCAGGGCTCAGAATCAGCCCCAGCATTTT. Combining the CDR3 with reference TRBV2 and TRBJ1-5 gives the whole variable domain EPEVTQTPSHQVTQMGQEVILRCVPISNHLYFYWYRQILGQKVEFLVSFYNNEISEKSEIFDDQFSVERPDGSNFTLKIRSTKLEDSAMYFCASRAQNQPQHFGDGTRLSIL.

The chain carries TRBV2 and TRBJ2-3; 11 bases map to TRBD1. CDR3 length equals 17 residues. Germline V gene data show CDR1 as SNHLY and CDR2 as FYNNEI. V gave up 9 bases and J gave up 0 bases; unmatched junction bases: 11. CDR3 region: CARTTGTGGFSTDTQYF. For the CDR3, the DNA is TGTGCCAGGACGACCGGGACAGGGGGTTTTAGCACAGATACGCAGTATTTT.

This chain links TRBV7-8 with TRBJ2-7; TRBD1 matches at 7 bases. Germline values: CDR1 SGHVS, CDR2 FQNEAQ. Unmatched junction bases numbered 10, after V lost 6 bases and J lost 2 bases. The CDR3 extends over 15 amino acids. The CDR3 protein is CASSYRTGMAYEQYF. The CDR3 nucleotides read TGTGCCAGCAGTTATAGGACAGGAATGGCCTACGAGCAGTACTTC.

The V gene is TRBV6-4, the J gene TRBJ2-1; TRBD2 agrees at 9 bases. CDR1 MRHNA and CDR2 SNTAGT come from the germline V gene. V was clipped by 2 bases and J by 4 bases; unmatched bases: 3. There are 15 residues in the CDR3. CDR3 sequence: CASSDSGGRYNEQFF. CDR3 DNA sequence: TGTGCCAGCAGTGACAGCGGGGGGCGATACAATGAGCAGTTCTTC.

The chain uses TRBV27 and TRBJ1-6, with 10 nucleotides matching TRBD1. Germline CDR1 MNHEY, CDR2 SMNVEV (reference sequence). The CDR3 spans 15 residues. V trimming: 7 bases; J trimming: 9 bases; junction bases outside the gene matches: 9. This CDR3 is CASMLGQGIGSPLHF. In DNA, the CDR3 is TGTGCCAGCATGTTGGGACAGGGGATCGGTTCACCCCTCCACTTT.

Concerning this clone: This same CDR3 is encoded by further DNA sequences in the sample. The chain recombines TRBV6-1 with TRBJ1-2, with D maybe TRBD1 (5 bases). The CDR3 has 12 amino acids. The V gene's germline CDR1 is MNHNS and CDR2 SASEGT. V gave up 3 bases and J gave up 6 bases, with 8 bases separating them. The CDR3 coding sequence is TGTGCCAGCAGTGAGTCAGGGAATGGCTACACCTTC. Encoded protein: CASSESGNGYTF.

The J gene is TRBJ2-3, the V gene TRBV9; TRBD1 might be the D (6 bases). Looked up from germline, CDR1 is SGDLS and CDR2 is YYNGEE. The germline V and J ends were trimmed by 3 bases and 7 bases, with 12 bases remaining between them. The CDR3 is made up of 13 amino acids. The CDR3 DNA reads as TGTGCCAGCAGCGGTTCAGGGGATTATACGCAGTATTTT. Translating it yields CASSGSGDYTQYF.

The chain has TRBV7-2 and TRBJ2-2; TRBD2 aligns across 9 bases. This CDR3 has 15 amino acids. Looked up from germline, CDR1 is SGHTA and CDR2 is FQGNSA. Losses at the gene ends were 5 bases for V and 3 bases for J; bases not matched to a gene: 4. For the CDR3, the DNA is TGTGCCAGCAGCCCCCAGCGGGGGGACACCGGGGAGCTGTTTTTT. This translates into CASSPQRGDTGELFF.

V gene TRBV19 combines with J gene TRBJ2-5, with D unclear. V was trimmed by 7 bases and J by 5 bases, leaving 8 bases between them. Germline CDR1 and CDR2: LNHDA and SQIVND (reference sequence). The CDR3 loop spans 11 amino acids. The CDR3 sequence is CASTEEETQYF. The CDR3 DNA is TGTGCCAGTACCGAGGAGGAGACCCAGTACTTC.

The chain recombines TRBV5-6 with TRBJ1-6; 9 bases are shared with TRBD1. The germline gives CDR1 SGHDT, CDR2 YYEEEE. Trimming took 3 bases from V and 6 from J; bases not matched to a gene: 4. The CDR3 length is 15 residues. The CDR3 sequence is CASSSDRGSNSPLHF. The CDR3 DNA reads TGTGCCAGCAGCTCCGACAGGGGGAGTAATTCACCCCTCCACTTT.

This clone occurred once. This sequence joins TRBV7-2 and TRBJ2-3, with 16 bases lining up with TRBD2. Germline lookup yields CDR1 SGHTA and CDR2 FQGNSA. The CDR3 length is 17 residues. V dropped 7 bases and J dropped 7; count of bases not matched to a gene: 11. The CDR3 region is CASNLGGLAGGLNTQYF. For the CDR3, the DNA is TGTGCCAGCAACCTCGGGGGACTAGCGGGGGGGCTGAATACGCAGTATTTT.

The gene calls are TRBV18 and TRBJ1-3; no clear D. CDR1 is KGHSH, CDR2 LQKENI, per germline. Trimming took off 3 bases at V and 4 bases at J, with 13 bases between the two ends. This CDR3 has 15 residues. This CDR3 reads CASSPMGGNGNTIYF. The CDR3 DNA reads TGTGCCAGCTCACCGATGGGAGGCAACGGAAACACCATATATTTT.

The V call is TRBV5-8, the J call TRBJ1-6; TRBD1 might be the D (5 bases). Trimming left V 1 base short and J 3 bases short, with 8 bases between. The germline V gene has CDR1 SGHTS and CDR2 YDEGEE. The CDR3 covers 15 residues. The CDR3 region has the DNA TGTGCCAGCAGCTTGTTGGGACTCTATAATTCACCCCTCCACTTT. This sequence encodes CASSLLGLYNSPLHF. Filled out from reference TRBV5-8 and TRBJ1-6, the complete variable domain reads EAGVTQSPTHLIKTRGQQATLRCSPISGHTSVYWYQQALGLGLQFLLWYDEGEERNRGNFPPRFSGRQFPNYSSELNVNALELEDSALYLCASSLLGLYNSPLHFGNGTRLTVT.

The V call is TRBV19, the J call TRBJ1-4; D perhaps matches TRBD1 (5 bases). V lost 8 bases and J 0 bases, leaving 13 bases between the germline ends. The CDR3 spans 15 residues. The germline gives CDR1 LNHDA, CDR2 SQIVND (reference sequence). This CDR3 reads CASEEGGATNEKLFF. As DNA, the CDR3 is TGTGCCAGTGAGGAGGGAGGGGCAACTAATGAAAAACTGTTTTTT.